The 25 T cell receptor beta chains presented below share a single source sample, sequenced in a study of blood T cell repertoires in COVID-19. The assay was immunoSEQ multiplex PCR, and TCRdb's table has in-frame clones only and misses some. The repertoire holds tens of thousands of clones, roughly 88% seen once, with 3.9% in the top ten. The specimen sequenced was peripheral blood. The receptor source for this set is a human donor in a cohort sampled during active COVID-19.

J is TRBJ2-7 and V is TRBV6-2 or TRBV6-3; 11 bases are shared with TRBD2. CDR1 and CDR2 from the germline V gene are MNHEY and SVGEGT. This CDR3 is 14 amino acids long. V trimming: 4 bases; J trimming: 12 bases; junction bases outside the gene matches: 11. The CDR3 reads CASSLPGLAVFLYF. The DNA for the CDR3 is TGTGCCAGCAGTTTGCCGGGACTAGCGGTCTTCTTGTACTTC.

V usage is TRBV15 and J usage is TRBJ1-1, with 8 bases that match TRBD1. CDR3 length equals 14 residues. The V and J ends lost 8 bases and 1 base, in that order; junction bases with no gene match: 6. Germline assignment: CDR1 LNHNV and CDR2 YYDKDF (reference sequence). CDR3 nucleotides: TGTGCCACCCGGGACAGGAGGGGGAACACTGAAGCTTTCTTT. Encoded protein: CATRDRRGNTEAFF.

This clone was detected once. The genes are TRBV20-1 and TRBJ2-3; 12 nucleotides line up with TRBD2. Germline V gene sequence: CDR1 DFQATT, CDR2 SNEGSKA (reference sequence). This CDR3 is built from 17 residues. V shed 3 bases and J 3 bases; nucleotides not matched to a gene: 10. DNA of the CDR3: TGCAGTGCTAGTAGACTAGCGGGGGCCCTTGAAACAGATACGCAGTATTTT. Its protein is CSASRLAGALETDTQYF.

This chain uses TRBV7-9 with TRBJ1-2; TRBD1 matches at 7 bases. V was pared by 3 bases and J by 8 bases, with 12 bases of the junction left unmatched. The CDR3 is made up of 15 amino acids. The germline V gene encodes CDR1 SEHNR and CDR2 FQNEAQ (reference sequence). In DNA, the CDR3 is TGTGCCAGCAGCTTGAGGGCCGAGGGGACAGAAGGCTACACCTTC. Translated, it gives CASSLRAEGTEGYTF.

The V gene is TRBV2, the J gene TRBJ2-1, with 7 bases lining up with TRBD2. This CDR3 contains 16 residues. The germline CDR1 and CDR2 sequences are SNHLY and FYNNEI. Trimming cost V 0 bases and J 5 bases; bases outside gene matches: 7. The CDR3 DNA reads TGTGCCAGCAGTGAAGCCCTGGGAAGCGGGGACAATGAGCAGTTCTTC. Amino acid sequence: CASSEALGSGDNEQFF.

The V call is TRBV12-5, the J call TRBJ2-1; 8 positions match TRBD2. V was clipped by 8 bases and J by 6 bases; unmatched bases: 24. Germline V gene data show CDR1 as LGHNT and CDR2 as FRNRAP. This CDR3 has 19 amino acids. CDR3 bases: TGTGCTAGTCGGCGCAGCGGGGGTCCGTACTCAACTATGGCCAATGAGCAGTTCTTC. Protein product: CASRRSGGPYSTMANEQFF.

The V gene is TRBV11-2, the J gene TRBJ2-3; D is ambiguous. V shed 2 bases and J shed 2 bases, with 23 bases lying between them. The CDR3 length is 19 residues. Germline loops: CDR1 SGHAT, CDR2 FQNNGV. For the CDR3, the DNA is TGTGCCAGCAGCTTAATTCCGCTTTCTCGCGGAGCCTACACAGATACGCAGTATTTT. Translation gives CASSLIPLSRGAYTDTQYF. Looking up the rest from reference TRBV11-2 and TRBJ2-3 gives the full variable domain: EAGVAQSPRYKIIEKRQSVAFWCNPISGHATLYWYQQILGQGPKLLIQFQNNGVVDDSQLPKDRFSAERLKGVDSTLKIQPAKLEDSAVYLCASSLIPLSRGAYTDTQYFGPGTRLTVL.

This chain connects TRBV3-1 (or the pseudogene TRBV3-2) to TRBJ2-5, with D possibly being TRBD1 (5 bases). Between the trimmed V and J ends, which lost 5 bases and 10 bases, there was a span of 17 bases. Germline V gives CDR1 LGHDT, CDR2 YNNKEL (reference sequence). The CDR3 is made up of 13 amino acids. CDR3 nucleotide sequence: TGTGCCAGCAGCTCCCGACCTAAAGGGGACCAGTACTTC. Residues: CASSSRPKGDQYF.

V is TRBV13 and J is TRBJ2-7; TRBD1 is a possible D gene (6 bases). The CDR3 consists of 15 residues. In germline, CDR1 is PRHDT, CDR2 FYEKMQ (reference sequence). Trimming shortened V by 2 bases and J by 0 bases, and 11 bases separated the two germline ends. Written as DNA, the CDR3 is TGTGCCAGCAGCTTACAGGGGTATTCCTCCTACGAGCAGTACTTC. Amino acid sequence: CASSLQGYSSYEQYF.

This clone has just one count. The gene calls are TRBV6-5 and TRBJ1-2; D is ambiguous. The CDR3 is 12 amino acids. Germline loops: CDR1 MNHEY, CDR2 SVGAGI. V dropped 4 bases and J dropped 8 bases, with 11 bases sitting between them. CDR3 sequence reads: CASSSPARGYTF. DNA for the CDR3: TGTGCCAGCAGTTCTCCCGCACGGGGCTACACCTTC.

V usage is TRBV7-8 and J usage is TRBJ2-7; tentatively, D is TRBD1 (5 bases). CDR1 SGHVS and CDR2 FQNEAQ come from the germline V gene. This CDR3 contains 14 residues. With 1 base removed from V and 9 bases from J, the gap between germline ends came to 16 bases. CDR3 amino acids: CASSLDQGNWGQYF. CDR3 bases: TGTGCCAGCAGCTTAGATCAGGGAAATTGGGGGCAGTACTTC.

Concerning this clone: It is unclear where the CDR3 begins or ends on the DNA, so no DNA is shown, and the CDR3 is as TCRdb lists it. The chain is built from TRBV5-6 and TRBJ2-7; no DNA check was done on the table's D call, TRBD2. CDR1 SGHDT and CDR2 YYEEEE come from the germline V gene. The CDR3 contains 17 residues when both ends are counted. CDR3 protein: CAGLRSWGAGTQSGRHF.

The chain combines TRBV15 with TRBJ1-3; D is uncertain. V lost 0 bases, J lost 7 bases, and 16 bases lay in between. The CDR3 has 16 residues. Germline values: CDR1 LNHNV, CDR2 YYDKDF (reference sequence). The CDR3 region has the DNA TGTGCCACCAGCAGAGATAGAGGGAAACTAGGGAACACCATATATTTT. This encodes CATSRDRGKLGNTIYF.

This clone was seen just once. CDR3 coding DNA: TGCGCCAGCAGCCAACGTGCCGGGACACTCCAAGAGACCCAGTACTTC. It codes for CASSQRAGTLQETQYF. The chain is built from TRBV4-1 and TRBJ2-5, with D maybe TRBD1 (6 bases). Germline-derived CDR1 and CDR2 are MGHRA and YSYEKL. This CDR3 contains 16 residues. Trimming removed 2 bases from V and 1 base from J, with 14 bases in between.

The rearrangement joins TRBV15 to TRBJ2-7; TRBD1 agrees at 10 bases. Germline CDR1 reads LNHNV; CDR2 reads YYDKDF (reference sequence). After removal of 0 bases from V and 0 bases from J, the junction contained 5 bases not matched to a gene. The CDR3 runs to 17 residues. CDR3 bases: TGTGCCACCAGCAGAGATATGGGACAGGGGCTCTCCTACGAGCAGTACTTC. The encoded protein is CATSRDMGQGLSYEQYF. Drawing the rest from reference TRBV15 and TRBJ2-7, the complete variable domain is DAMVIQNPRYQVTQFGKPVTLSCSQTLNHNVMYWYQQKSSQAPKLLFHYYDKDFNNEADTPDNFQSRRPNTSFCFLDIRSPGLGDTAMYLCATSRDMGQGLSYEQYFGPGTRLTVT.

The chain employs TRBV19 and TRBJ1-1; TRBD1 matches 12 bases. Losses at the gene ends were 5 bases for V and 4 bases for J; bases not matched to a gene: 5. This CDR3 region has 15 residues. CDR1 LNHDA and CDR2 SQIVND come from the germline V gene (reference sequence). For the CDR3, the DNA is TGTGCCAGTAGTGACGGGACAGGGGGCGGCACTGAAGCTTTCTTT. Translating gives CASSDGTGGGTEAFF. Variable domain in full (rest from reference TRBV19 and TRBJ1-1): DGGITQSPKYLFRKEGQNVTLSCEQNLNHDAMYWYRQDPGQGLRLIYYSQIVNDFQKGDIAEGYSVSREKKESFPLTVTSAQKNPTAFYLCASSDGTGGGTEAFFGQGTRLTVV.

The rearrangement joins TRBV30 to TRBJ2-7, with a possible D match to TRBD1 (6 bases). This CDR3 contains 14 residues. Germline loops: CDR1 GTSNPN, CDR2 SVGIG (reference sequence). The V and J ends lost 2 bases and 3 bases respectively, with 14 bases between them. The CDR3 region is CAWSFTGNRYEQYF. CDR3 DNA: TGTGCCTGGAGTTTTACAGGGAACCGCTACGAGCAGTACTTC.

V is TRBV4-3 and J is TRBJ1-2; 7 bases fit TRBD1. CDR3 length: 15 residues. Trimming removed 1 base from V and 6 bases from J; junction bases left unmatched: 8. Germline V gene lookup returns CDR1 LGHNA and CDR2 YSLEER. The CDR3 nucleotides read TGCGCCAGCAGCCAAGGGCTACACAGGGGACATGGCTACACCTTC. It specifies CASSQGLHRGHGYTF.

In this sample, this clone turned up once. CDR3 residues: CASSRDKSNYGYTF. The DNA of the CDR3 is TGTGCCAGCAGCCGGGACAAATCTAACTATGGCTACACCTTC. The chain combines TRBV4-2 with TRBJ1-2; possibly TRBD1 for D (6 bases). Germline CDR1 is LGHNA and CDR2 is YNFKEQ. The CDR3 sequence is 14 residues long. With 4 bases removed from V and 0 bases from J, the gap between germline ends came to 9 bases.

CDR3 coding DNA: TGTGCCAGCAGCGGGGGACAGGGGAGCAATCAGCCCCAGCATTTT. The encoded protein is CASSGGQGSNQPQHF. The chain has TRBV5-5 and TRBJ1-5; 10 positions agree with TRBD1. The germline CDR1 and CDR2 sequences are SGHKS and YYEKEE (reference sequence). This CDR3 spans 15 amino acids. Trimming at V came to 4 bases and at J to 1 base, leaving 2 bases not matched to a gene.

The chain is built from TRBV7-9 and TRBJ2-7; 12 bases line up with TRBD1. Germline CDR1 reads SEHNR; CDR2 reads FQNEAQ (reference sequence). This CDR3 region has 16 residues. J lost 1 base, V lost 5 bases, and 6 bases had no gene match. CDR3: CASSQRGQGASYEQYF. CDR3 DNA sequence: TGTGCCAGCAGCCAAAGGGGACAGGGGGCATCCTACGAGCAGTACTTC.

The V and J genes are TRBV28 and TRBJ2-7; maybe TRBD2 (5 bases). With 4 bases removed from V and 1 base from J, the gap between germline ends came to 14 bases. The germline gives CDR1 MDHEN, CDR2 SYDVKM. The CDR3 totals 15 residues. CDR3 DNA: TGTGCCAGCAGTTACCGGGGTACCTTGTCCTACGAGCAGTACTTC. Translated, it gives CASSYRGTLSYEQYF.

The rearrangement joins TRBV4-1 to TRBJ2-2, with a tentative D call TRBD1 (6 bases). This CDR3 is built from 15 residues. V was shortened by 1 base and J by 5 bases, with 11 bases between the two germline ends. CDR1 is MGHRA, CDR2 YSYEKL, per germline. In DNA form, the CDR3 reads TGCGCCAGCAGCCAAGTCCAGGGGCGGACCGGGGAGCTGTTTTTT. Translation gives CASSQVQGRTGELFF.

The chain uses TRBV3-1 (or the pseudogene TRBV3-2) and TRBJ1-3; D is uncertain. The CDR3 spans 15 residues. Trimming removed 2 bases at V and 4 bases at J, with 12 bases between. The germline V gene has CDR1 LGHDT and CDR2 YNNKEL (reference sequence). CDR3 loop: CASSQLREGGNTIYF. CDR3 nucleotides: TGTGCCAGCAGCCAACTCCGGGAAGGCGGAAACACCATATATTTT.

The rearrangement uses TRBV4-3 and TRBJ1-2; a weak D match, TRBD1 (5 bases). This CDR3 region has 12 residues. Germline CDR1 is LGHNA and CDR2 is YSLEER. The V gene lost 5 bases and the J gene lost 4 bases, with 8 bases spanning the gap. CDR3 sequence: CASSGAVYGYTF. Written as DNA, the CDR3 is TGCGCCAGCAGCGGGGCAGTCTATGGCTACACCTTC.